Shown below are 11 T cell receptor beta chains from a single sample sequenced in a study of cytomegalovirus exposure and HLA in healthy donors. With 60 Vbeta and 13 Jbeta primers, the PCR was carried out. Clones were sequenced by immunoSEQ multiplex PCR, and TCRdb holds only the in-frame ones, with some missing. The table has approximately 190,000 clones, about 86% seen once. The sequencing input was PBMCs. Every receptor here comes from a man aged 35 to 55 in good health and CMV-seropositive.

The rearrangement links TRBV4-2 to TRBJ2-5, with TRBD1 matching 9 bases. Trimming took 5 bases from V and 2 from J; bases not matched to a gene: 15. CDR1 LGHNA and CDR2 YNFKEQ come from the germline V gene. The CDR3 is 18 amino acids. CDR3: CASSLGQGQGGGQETQYF. The DNA for the CDR3 is TGTGCCAGCAGCTTGGGACAGGGTCAGGGGGGAGGGCAAGAGACCCAGTACTTC.

The chain couples TRBV30 to TRBJ1-4; D ambiguous. The germline V and J ends were trimmed by 2 bases and 5 bases, with 9 bases remaining between them. CDR1 and CDR2 from the germline V gene are GTSNPN and SVGIG (reference sequence). The CDR3 totals 13 residues. The chain's CDR3 is CAWSRGTNEKLFF. For the CDR3, the DNA is TGTGCCTGGAGTAGAGGCACGAATGAAAAACTGTTTTTT.

This CDR3 is CASSQDRGLEAFF. The CDR3 DNA reads as TGCGCCAGCAGCCAGGACAGGGGGCTTGAAGCTTTCTTT. The genes are TRBV5-1 and TRBJ1-1, with 11 bases that match TRBD1. CDR3 length: 13 amino acids. Losses at the gene ends were 4 bases for V and 7 bases for J; bases not matched to a gene: 3. Germline loops: CDR1 SGHRS, CDR2 YFSETQ.

The chain couples TRBV11-2 to TRBJ1-6, with D perhaps TRBD1 (5 bases). Per germline, CDR1 SGHAT and CDR2 FQNNGV. The CDR3 spans 19 residues. The germline V and J ends were trimmed by 5 bases and 0 bases, with 20 bases remaining between them. This CDR3 is CASSRWGGDGSSYNSPLHF. DNA of the CDR3: TGTGCCAGCAGCCGTTGGGGCGGGGACGGAAGCTCCTATAATTCACCCCTCCACTTT.

The chain joins TRBV5-1 to TRBJ2-4, with D perhaps matching TRBD1 (5 bases). This CDR3 has 17 residues. V lost 0 bases and J lost 6, with 19 bases in between. The germline gives CDR1 SGHRS, CDR2 YFSETQ. DNA for the CDR3: TGCGCCAGCAGCTTGGGACAGTCCAGCGAACCGGGAAACATTCAGTACTTC. Residues: CASSLGQSSEPGNIQYF.

The genes are TRBV19 and TRBJ1-5, with a tentative D call TRBD1 (5 bases). V lost 3 bases and J lost 3, with 9 bases in between. In germline, CDR1 is LNHDA, CDR2 SQIVND (reference sequence). The CDR3 sequence is 14 residues long. CDR3: CASSIQGVNQPQHF. DNA of the CDR3: TGTGCCAGTAGTATCCAAGGGGTCAATCAGCCCCAGCATTTT.

DNA of the CDR3: TGTGCCAGCAGTTTCCCGCTTAGCGGGGGGTACGAGCAGTACTTC. Amino acid sequence: CASSFPLSGGYEQYF. The rearrangement joins TRBV27 to TRBJ2-7; 10 bases line up with TRBD2. The CDR3 sequence is 15 residues long. CDR1 is MNHEY and CDR2 is SMNVEV in the germline V gene (reference sequence). The V segment lost 3 bases and the J segment 4 bases; nucleotides outside the gene matches: 6.

The DNA of the CDR3 is TGTGCCAGCAGCTTGGACAGGGATCATACGCAGTATTTT. This translates into CASSLDRDHTQYF. V and J are TRBV11-2 and TRBJ2-3; 8 bases are shared with TRBD1. The CDR3 covers 13 residues. V was clipped by 3 bases and J by 7 bases; unmatched bases: 3. Germline assignment: CDR1 SGHAT and CDR2 FQNNGV.

This chain uses TRBV30 with TRBJ1-2; D is possibly TRBD1 (6 bases). The CDR3 is 12 residues long. The V end was cut by 2 bases, the J end by 7 bases, with 11 bases between. Germline V lookup: CDR1 GTSNPN, CDR2 SVGIG (reference sequence). The CDR3 sequence is CAWSPGQRGYTF. The CDR3 bases are TGTGCCTGGAGTCCCGGACAGCGTGGCTACACCTTC.

J is TRBJ2-7 and V is TRBV5-6; a possible D gene is TRBD1 (6 bases). The ends were cut back, 5 bases at V and 5 bases at J, with 14 bases in the middle. This CDR3 region has 13 residues. Germline V gives CDR1 SGHDT, CDR2 YYEEEE. For the CDR3, the DNA is TGTGCCAGCAGACAGGGACCTATCCACGAGCAGTACTTC. Residues: CASRQGPIHEQYF.

The CDR3 DNA sequence: TGTGCCAGTAGTATCGACAGGGACGGGAAAGCTTTCTTT. It specifies CASSIDRDGKAFF. The chain recombines TRBV19 with TRBJ1-1; 7 nucleotides agree with TRBD1. In germline, CDR1 is LNHDA, CDR2 SQIVND (reference sequence). The CDR3 sequence is 13 residues long. The V gene end was trimmed by 3 bases and the J gene end by 9 bases; junction bases not matched to a gene: 7.